This TCR beta chain was found in a study of cytomegalovirus exposure and HLA in healthy donors. The overall study: Most genotyped donors, about four fifths of 398, had Caucasian-associated genetic ancestry.

The PCR made use of 60 Vbeta and 13 Jbeta primers. Sequenced by immunoSEQ multiplex PCR; TCRdb stores in-frame clones only, minus some. The table lists a few hundred thousand clones, about 89% of them singletons. CDR3 length equals 16 residues. The germline V gene has CDR1 SGDLS and CDR2 YYNGEE. Losses at the gene ends were 4 bases for V and 5 bases for J; bases not matched to a gene: 12. The material sequenced was PBMCs. The chain recombines TRBV9 with TRBJ2-1, with 7 bases identical to TRBD2. This TCR derives from a woman younger than 30 in good health and CMV-seronegative. The CDR3 bases are TGTGCCAGCAGCCCTCGGGGCGGGAGAGTGGACAATGAGCAGTTCTTC. Amino acids: CASSPRGGRVDNEQFF. Complete variable domain (other parts from reference TRBV9 and TRBJ2-1): DSGVTQTPKHLITATGQRVTLRCSPRSGDLSVYWYQQSLDQGLQFLIQYYNGEERAKGNILERFSAQQFPDLHSELNLSSLELGDSALYFCASSPRGGRVDNEQFFGPGTRLTVL.